Detailed here is one T cell receptor (beta chain). Its specificity is not known. Germline V lookup: CDR1 MDHEN, CDR2 SYDVKM. Deletions cut 2 bases from V and 5 bases from J, with 7 bases between. This CDR3 has 13 residues. This entry comes from a study of long-term antiretroviral therapy in people with HIV. Study-level results: HIV repertoires spanned tighter CDR3 length ranges than controls did.

Assay version v3.0 of immunoSEQ was used, and it was run at survey level. Clones were read by immunoSEQ multiplex PCR, and TCRdb kept only the in-frame ones, dropping some. The sample has approximately 19,000 clones; about four fifths are singletons. The source is a man aged 18 to 30 with HIV. The V gene is TRBV28, the J gene TRBJ1-5; D remains ambiguous. Source: unsorted PBMCs, taken at the start of antiretroviral therapy, before treatment. CDR3 in amino acids: CASSLRAYQPQHF. The CDR3 nucleotides read TGTGCCAGCAGTTTAAGGGCCTATCAGCCCCAGCATTTT.